Listed below are T cell receptor beta chains from one sample, sequenced in a study of T-cell reconstitution after alpha-beta-depleted transplantation in children. TCRdb processed the PCR reads anew with MiXCR; each CDR3 protein has one entry. Of 450,000 to 500,000 distinct CDR3 sequences in the sample, 12% were seen once. The sequencing used PBMCs from the stem cell graft donor, collected from the stem cell graft. All receptors come from a human donor who donated a stem cell graft to a child with combined immunodeficiency. Both conserved end residues are part of each CDR3. D genes are given only for firm matches. Clone size appears in some rows only: once, few, many, or a class for an expanded clone.

J	D	size	V	CDR3	DNA
TRBJ2-3	TRBD1	many	TRBV28	CASSHKDRTTDTQYF	TGTGCCAGCAGTCACAAGGACAGGACCACAGATACGCAGTATTTT
TRBJ2-7	TRBD1	-	TRBV7-2	CASSVDRDHEQYF	TGTGCCAGCAGCGTGGACAGGGACCACGAGCAGTACTTC
TRBJ2-1	TRBD2	many	TRBV11-2	CASSLVAGGQYEQFF	TGTGCCAGCAGCTTAGTAGCGGGAGGGCAGTATGAGCAGTTCTTC
TRBJ1-5	-	-	TRBV12-3/TRBV12-4	CASSLEPLDQPQHF	TGTGCCAGCAGTTTAGAGCCCCTGGATCAGCCCCAGCATTTT
TRBJ2-6	TRBD2	few	TRBV29-1	CSVPREGSGANVLTF	TGCAGCGTCCCACGGGAGGGCTCTGGGGCCAACGTCCTGACTTTC
TRBJ2-1	-	-	TRBV7-8	CVSSPRAYNEQFF	TGTGTCAGCAGCCCGAGGGCTTACAATGAGCAGTTCTTC
TRBJ2-3	TRBD2	many	TRBV25-1	CASSESLAGGLDTQYF	TGTGCCAGCAGTGAAAGTCTAGCGGGGGGGCTGGATACGCAGTATTTT
TRBJ2-7	-	-	TRBV6-2/TRBV6-3	CASSYGREGGEQYF	TGTGCCAGCAGTTACGGAAGAGAGGGGGGCGAGCAGTACTTC
TRBJ2-5	TRBD2	-	TRBV10-3	CAISEDSGGETQYF	TGTGCCATCAGTGAGGATAGCGGGGGTGAGACCCAGTACTTC
TRBJ2-1	TRBD1	-	TRBV5-1	CASSFGQVHNEQFF	TGCGCCAGCAGCTTCGGACAGGTCCACAATGAGCAGTTCTTC
TRBJ2-3	-	-	TRBV4-3	CASSQLMTARTDTQYF	TGCGCCAGCAGCCAATTGATGACCGCCCGCACAGATACGCAGTATTTT
TRBJ2-3	-	-	TRBV6-6	CASSHPATDTQYF	TGTGCCAGCAGCCACCCCGCGACAGATACGCAGTATTTT
TRBJ2-1	TRBD2	few	TRBV4-1	CASSQYLERELNEQFF	TGCGCCAGCAGCCAATATCTGGAGCGGGAGCTAAATGAGCAGTTCTTC
TRBJ2-3	-	-	TRBV5-1	CASSISGSSTDTQYF	TGCGCCAGCAGCATCAGCGGATCTAGCACAGATACGCAGTATTTT
TRBJ2-7	TRBD2	few	TRBV9	CASSVFDGGAGEQYF	TGTGCCAGCAGCGTATTTGACGGGGGGGCGGGCGAGCAGTACTTC
TRBJ2-4	TRBD1	many	TRBV5-1	CASRPGTGKNIQYF	TGCGCCAGCAGACCAGGGACAGGGAAAAACATTCAGTACTTC
TRBJ1-5	-	-	TRBV7-3	CASRNRVGNQPQHF	TGTGCCAGCAGGAACAGGGTAGGGAATCAGCCCCAGCATTTT
TRBJ2-7	-	many	TRBV7-9	CASSSGTPYEQYF	TGTGCCAGCAGCTCGGGGACCCCCTACGAGCAGTACTTC
TRBJ2-5	-	-	TRBV11-2	CASSFRGGTKETQYF	TGTGCCAGCAGCTTCAGGGGAGGGACCAAAGAGACCCAGTACTTC
TRBJ1-1	-	few	TRBV7-8	CASSLQPREGNEAFF	TGTGCCAGCAGCCTCCAGCCCCGCGAAGGGAATGAAGCTTTCTTT
TRBJ2-7	TRBD2	few	TRBV18	CASSRNGGAGGYEQYF	TGTGCCAGCTCCCGGAACGGGGGAGCGGGAGGCTACGAGCAGTACTTC
TRBJ1-1	-	few	TRBV12-3/TRBV12-4	CASSLGSYNEAFF	TGTGCCAGCAGTTTAGGTTCCTATAATGAAGCTTTCTTT
TRBJ2-6	TRBD1	-	TRBV7-3	CASSFAGGGGANVLTF	TGTGCCAGCAGCTTTGCAGGGGGCGGTGGGGCCAACGTCCTGACTTTC
TRBJ2-7	-	many	TRBV4-1	CASSHETDRRSSYEQYF	TGCGCCAGCAGCCATGAAACGGACCGAAGGAGCTCCTACGAGCAGTACTTC
TRBJ1-6	TRBD1	many	TRBV5-6	CASSLGTGKRSPLHF	TGTGCCAGCAGCTTGGGGACAGGGAAGCGGTCACCCCTCCACTTT
TRBJ2-1	-	few	TRBV30	CAWSVTPDNEQFF	TGTGCCTGGAGTGTAACCCCCGACAATGAGCAGTTCTTC
TRBJ2-1	TRBD2	many	TRBV12-3/TRBV12-4	CASSGTSGGLGGYNEQFF	TGTGCCAGCAGCGGGACTAGCGGGGGGCTCGGCGGCTACAATGAGCAGTTCTTC
TRBJ2-5	-	few	TRBV7-3	CASSPGLKKEETQYF	TGTGCCAGCAGCCCAGGTCTAAAGAAGGAAGAAACCCAGTACTTC
TRBJ2-1	-	many	TRBV12-3/TRBV12-4	CALSGESYNEQFF	TGTGCCCTCTCGGGGGAGTCCTACAATGAGCAGTTCTTC
TRBJ2-4	-	-	TRBV3-1	CASSQGGGKNIQYF	TGTGCCAGCAGCCAGGGCGGTGGCAAAAACATTCAGTACTTC
TRBJ2-6	-	many	TRBV4-3	CASSPKTGSGANVLTF	TGCGCCAGCAGCCCTAAGACGGGCTCTGGGGCCAACGTCCTGACTTTC
TRBJ2-1	TRBD2	-	TRBV7-9	CASSPIGTSSYNEQFF	TGTGCCAGCAGCCCCATTGGGACTAGCTCCTACAATGAGCAGTTCTTC
TRBJ2-1	TRBD1	-	TRBV5-1	CASSLGQGSYSEQFF	TGCGCCAGCAGCTTGGGACAGGGCTCCTACAGTGAGCAGTTCTTC
TRBJ1-2	-	many	TRBV12-3/TRBV12-4	CASSLGHRYTF	TGTGCCAGCAGTTTGGGGCACAGATACACCTTC
TRBJ2-1	-	few	TRBV7-2	CASSPRDSASYNEQFF	TGTGCCAGCAGCCCGCGGGACTCCGCCTCCTACAATGAGCAGTTCTTC
TRBJ2-3	TRBD2	many	TRBV7-2	CASSLVVAGGLVTQYF	TGTGCCAGCAGCTTAGTGGTAGCGGGAGGATTGGTTACGCAGTATTTT
TRBJ1-4	-	-	TRBV4-3	CASSPSSEGLIRMEKLFF	TGCGCCAGCAGCCCGAGCTCAGAGGGCCTCATTAGGATGGAAAAACTGTTTTTT
TRBJ1-1	-	few	TRBV6-6	CASLAWGNTEAFF	TGTGCCAGCCTCGCCTGGGGGAACACTGAAGCTTTCTTT
TRBJ2-1	-	few	TRBV4-3	CASSQGTGPPDYNEQFF	TGCGCCAGCAGCCAAGGAACAGGGCCCCCGGACTACAATGAGCAGTTCTTC
TRBJ2-2	TRBD2	many	TRBV29-1	CSVVLADDTGELFF	TGCAGCGTTGTTCTAGCGGACGACACCGGGGAGCTGTTTTTT
TRBJ2-7	-	few	TRBV7-8	CASRFSGTDEQYF	TGTGCCAGCCGATTCTCCGGAACGGACGAGCAGTACTTC
TRBJ2-1	-	few	TRBV6-6	CASSYLGTHEQFF	TGTGCCAGCAGTTACCTGGGCACCCATGAGCAGTTCTTC
TRBJ1-2	-	few	TRBV15	CATSRDMVGAGYGYTF	TGTGCCACCAGCAGAGATATGGTAGGGGCAGGCTATGGCTACACCTTC
TRBJ2-1	-	few	TRBV12-3/TRBV12-4	CASSLRLLDEQFF	TGTGCCAGCAGTTTACGGCTACTCGATGAGCAGTTCTTC
TRBJ2-3	-	few	TRBV10-3	CAISELVSSTDTQYF	TGTGCCATCAGTGAACTAGTTTCTAGCACAGATACGCAGTATTTT
TRBJ1-2	-	few	TRBV10-3	CAISERQETSYGYTF	TGTGCCATCAGTGAGCGGCAGGAAACTAGTTATGGCTACACCTTC
TRBJ1-1	-	many	TRBV4-3	CASSQAPRVSGVIGYTEAFF	TGCGCCAGCAGCCAAGCCCCCCGGGTATCAGGGGTTATTGGTTACACTGAAGCTTTCTTT
TRBJ2-7	-	many	TRBV18	CASSRGVRDEQYF	TGTGCCAGCTCACGAGGGGTCCGAGACGAGCAGTACTTC
TRBJ2-2	TRBD2	many	TRBV15	CATSRDRTSGITGELFF	TGTGCCACCAGCAGAGATCGGACTAGCGGGATTACCGGGGAGCTGTTTTTT
TRBJ2-3	-	-	TRBV11-2	CASSLIYRPLGSSTDTQYF	TGTGCCAGCAGCTTAATCTACAGGCCTCTTGGGTCTAGCACAGATACGCAGTATTTT
TRBJ1-1	-	many	TRBV6-2/TRBV6-3	CASSYWQMGSFTEAFF	TGTGCCAGCAGTTACTGGCAAATGGGGAGCTTCACTGAAGCTTTCTTT
TRBJ2-7	-	few	TRBV7-9	CASSQDREVYEQYF	TGTGCCAGCAGCCAAGACAGGGAGGTCTACGAGCAGTACTTC
TRBJ2-7	TRBD2	many	TRBV27	CASSLQWYGTSGNPYEQYF	TGTGCCAGCAGTCTGCAGTGGTATGGGACTAGCGGGAATCCCTACGAGCAGTACTTC